This entry is about one T cell receptor (beta chain). This CDR3 has 14 amino acids. Per the germline V gene, CDR1 is MNHEY and CDR2 is SVGAGI. V lost 6 bases to trimming and J lost 2 bases, with 12 bases between them. Assay: immunoSEQ multiplex PCR; the TCRdb copy retains only in-frame clones and omits some. This table has 85,000 to 90,000 clones, approximately 90% appearing once. The data derive from a study of T cell changes during pregnancy in multiple sclerosis. This sequence originates from a female donor in good health, enrolled as a control in a pregnancy study. The sequenced sample was peripheral blood, obtained in the first trimester of pregnancy. V gene TRBV6-5 combines with J gene TRBJ2-3; perhaps TRBD1 as D (5 bases). CDR3 nucleotide sequence: TGTGCCAGCAGCCCCTGGGGCGACACAGATACGCAGTATTTT. Its translation is CASSPWGDTDTQYF.